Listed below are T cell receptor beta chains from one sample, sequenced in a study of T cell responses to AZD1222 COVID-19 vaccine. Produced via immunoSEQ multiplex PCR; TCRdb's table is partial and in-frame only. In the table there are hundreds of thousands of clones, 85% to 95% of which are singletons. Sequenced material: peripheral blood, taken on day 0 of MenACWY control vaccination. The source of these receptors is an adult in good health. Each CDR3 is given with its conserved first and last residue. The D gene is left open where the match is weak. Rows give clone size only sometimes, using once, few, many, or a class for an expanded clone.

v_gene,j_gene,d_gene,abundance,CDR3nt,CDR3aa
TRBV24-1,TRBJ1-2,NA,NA,TGTGCCACCAGTGATCACGGGTCTAACTATGGCTACACCTTC,CATSDHGSNYGYTF
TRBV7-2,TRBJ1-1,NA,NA,TGTGCCAGCAGCTTAGGGAACGGCAACACTGAAGCTTTCTTT,CASSLGNGNTEAFF
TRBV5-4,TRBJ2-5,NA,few,TGTGCCAGCAGCCCCGGTATGGGGGTGAAAAGGGAGACCCAGTACTTC,CASSPGMGVKRETQYF
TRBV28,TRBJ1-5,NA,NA,TGTGCCAGCAGTTCTCCTCAAGGGCGGCCCCAGCATTTT,CASSSPQGRPQHF
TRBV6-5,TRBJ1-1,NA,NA,TGTGCCAGCAGTTACTCCATGACAGGCGGGGCTGAAGCTTTCTTT,CASSYSMTGGAEAFF
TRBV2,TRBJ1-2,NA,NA,TGTGCCAGCAAACCGGAGGGCCAGGCCTATGGCTACACCTTC,CASKPEGQAYGYTF
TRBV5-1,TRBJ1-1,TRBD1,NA,TGCGCCAGCAGCCCATCCGGGACAGACACTGAAGCTTTCTTT,CASSPSGTDTEAFF
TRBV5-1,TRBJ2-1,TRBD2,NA,TGCGCCAGCAGCTCCTCGCCTAGCGGGGGGGACAATGAGCAGTTCTTC,CASSSSPSGGDNEQFF
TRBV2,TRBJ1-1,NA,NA,TGTGCCAGCACCGGACTCGACACAGGCGGCACTGAAGCTTTCTTT,CASTGLDTGGTEAFF
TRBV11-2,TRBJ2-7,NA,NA,TGTGCCAGCAGCTTTACAGGGTTGGAGCAGTACTTC,CASSFTGLEQYF
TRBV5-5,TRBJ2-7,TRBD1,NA,TGTGCCAGCAGCTTGGGAGGCAGGGGGAGCGAGCAGTACTTC,CASSLGGRGSEQYF
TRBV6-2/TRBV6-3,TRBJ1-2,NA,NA,TGTGCCAGCAGTGACACCTATGGCTACACCTTC,CASSDTYGYTF
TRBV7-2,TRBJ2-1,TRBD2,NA,TGTGCCAGCAGCTTTCGGCGGGGGGGTGGAGATGAGCAGTTCTTC,CASSFRRGGGDEQFF
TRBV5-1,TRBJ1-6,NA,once,TGCGCCAGCAACCCGGGAGATAATTCACCCCTCCACTTT,CASNPGDNSPLHF
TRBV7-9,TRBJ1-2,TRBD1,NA,TGTGCCAGCAGCCCAACGTCCCGGGACAGGGAAAATGGCTACACCTTC,CASSPTSRDRENGYTF
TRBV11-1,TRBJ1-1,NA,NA,TGTGCCAGCAGCCCTAGACCAGCCATGAACACTGAAGCTTTCTTT,CASSPRPAMNTEAFF
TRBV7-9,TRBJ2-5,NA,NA,TGTGCCAGCAGCGGGGCGCGCCTGGGGACCCAGTACTTC,CASSGARLGTQYF
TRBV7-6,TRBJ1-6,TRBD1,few,TGTGCCAGCAGCTTAGGGGCAGGGGGCGCGGATTCACCCCTCCACTTT,CASSLGAGGADSPLHF
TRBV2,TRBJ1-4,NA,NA,TGTGCCAGCAGTACAGGGTCGGGTGGAAAACTGTTTTTT,CASSTGSGGKLFF
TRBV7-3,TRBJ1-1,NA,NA,TGCCAGGGGACTGAGGTAAGTGAAGCTTTCTTT,CQGTEVSEAFF
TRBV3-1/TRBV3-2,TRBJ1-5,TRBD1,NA,TGTGCCAGCAGCCGGACAGGGGGGGCTCATCAGCCCCAGCATTTT,CASSRTGGAHQPQHF
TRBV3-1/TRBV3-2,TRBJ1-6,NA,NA,TGTGCCAGCAGGGCACAGGGTATATATAATTCACCCCTCCACTTT,CASRAQGIYNSPLHF
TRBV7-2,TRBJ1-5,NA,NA,TGTGCCAGCAGCCTAGTGGGCGGGGGGGATCAGCCCCAGCATTTT,CASSLVGGGDQPQHF
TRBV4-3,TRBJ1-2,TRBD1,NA,TGCGCCAGCAGCCACGCGGTATCCGGGACAGGGGGTGGCTACACCTTC,CASSHAVSGTGGGYTF
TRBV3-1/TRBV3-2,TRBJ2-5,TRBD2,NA,TGTGCCAGCAGAGCGGGGGGGCCGGGTAAGACCCAGTACTTC,CASRAGGPGKTQYF
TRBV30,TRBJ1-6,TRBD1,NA,TGTGCCTGGGTGGGACAGGGTTTCTCACCCCTCCACTTT,CAWVGQGFSPLHF
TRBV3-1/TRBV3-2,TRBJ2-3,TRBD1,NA,TGTGCCAGCAGCCAAGATTTGGGGACAGGGGCCTATTTT,CASSQDLGTGAYF
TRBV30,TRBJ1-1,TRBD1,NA,TGTGCCTGGACCCCGGGACAGAAGGGCACTGAAGCTTTCTTT,CAWTPGQKGTEAFF
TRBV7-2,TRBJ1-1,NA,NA,TGTGCCAGCAGATCCGGACGGGCCGAGTACACTGAAGCTTTCTTT,CASRSGRAEYTEAFF
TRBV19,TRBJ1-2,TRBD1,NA,TGTGCCAGTAGTCGACAGGGTTCTAACTATGGCTACACCTTC,CASSRQGSNYGYTF
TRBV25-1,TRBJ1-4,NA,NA,TGTGCCAGCCGGGTAGATGTTAATGAAAAACTGTTTTTT,CASRVDVNEKLFF
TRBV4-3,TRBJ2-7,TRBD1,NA,TGCGCCAGCAGCTTTTCCGGGACAGGGGAATCCTACGAGCAGTACTTC,CASSFSGTGESYEQYF
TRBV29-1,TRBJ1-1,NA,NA,TGCAGCGCTGCGAACACTGAAGCTTTCTTT,CSAANTEAFF
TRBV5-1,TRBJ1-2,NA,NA,TGCGCCAGCAGCCGCGAAGCAGAAGGCTATGGCTACACCTTC,CASSREAEGYGYTF
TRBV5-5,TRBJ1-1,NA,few,TGTGCCAGCAGCTTGGCTGGCGGCCGCATGAACACTGAAGCTTTCTTT,CASSLAGGRMNTEAFF
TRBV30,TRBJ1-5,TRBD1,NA,TGTGCCTGGAGAGGGACAGGGAGCAATCAGCCCCAGCATTTT,CAWRGTGSNQPQHF
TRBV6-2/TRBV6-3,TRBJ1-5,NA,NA,TGTGCCAGCAGTTACCGGGGAGGGAATCAGCCCCAGCATTTT,CASSYRGGNQPQHF